One and the same sample provided the 24 T cell receptor beta chains below, sequenced in a study of CD8 T cells in ankylosing spondylitis. TCRdb processed the 5' RACE reads anew with MiXCR; each CDR3 protein has one entry. Of more than 650,000 distinct CDR3 sequences detected, around 11% appear once; the ten largest clones hold just over 0.5%. Broader study findings: Characteristic of ankylosing spondylitis blood, it appeared, was a TCR beta motif comprising eight highly homologous variants.

The antigens of these receptors remain unknown. The specimen sequenced was blood, either unsorted or a sorted T cell fraction (not recorded which). Receptors originate from a male donor with ankylosing spondylitis.

This clonotype was recorded a few times. The chain is built from TRBV27 and TRBJ1-2, with D possibly being TRBD1 (6 bases). This CDR3 comprises 13 residues. Trimming cost V 4 bases and J 8 bases, with 14 bases left between them. Germline V gene data show CDR1 as MNHEY and CDR2 as SMNVEV (reference sequence). As DNA, the CDR3 is TGTGCCAGCAGTTCCAGGGGAAGAAGAGGCTACACCTTC. Protein sequence: CASSSRGRRGYTF.

This clonotype was detected a few times. The chain recombines TRBV9 with TRBJ2-1, with 9 nucleotides matching TRBD2. V lost 1 base and J lost 4; bases outside the gene matches: 3. Germline assignment: CDR1 SGDLS and CDR2 YYNGEE. The CDR3 totals 15 residues. CDR3 DNA: TGTGCCAGCAGCGTATCTAGCGGGGATTACAATGAGCAGTTCTTC. This sequence encodes CASSVSSGDYNEQFF.

This clonotype was seen a handful of times. V usage is TRBV6-1 and J usage is TRBJ1-4; no firm D call. This CDR3 contains 14 residues. Per the germline V gene, CDR1 is MNHNS and CDR2 is SASEGT. The ends were cut back, 6 bases at V and 0 bases at J, with 8 bases in the middle. CDR3 amino acids: CASRRAPTNEKLFF. In DNA form, the CDR3 reads TGTGCCAGCAGGAGGGCGCCAACTAATGAAAAACTGTTTTTT.

This clonotype was seen just once. The rearrangement uses TRBV7-9 and TRBJ2-3, with D possibly being TRBD1 or TRBD2 (5 bases each). Germline lookup yields CDR1 SEHNR and CDR2 FQNEAQ (reference sequence). This CDR3 contains 14 residues. Trimming cost V 5 bases and J 9 bases, with 18 bases left between them. DNA for the CDR3: TGTGCCAGCAGCCCCTACCAGGGATGGGACACGCAGTATTTT. Its protein product is CASSPYQGWDTQYF.

This clonotype was seen only a few times. The chain joins TRBV30 to TRBJ2-1; 10 bases fit TRBD2. V trimming: 0 bases; J trimming: 15 bases; junction bases outside the gene matches: 11. The germline CDR1 and CDR2 sequences are GTSNPN and SVGIG (reference sequence). The CDR3 consists of 14 residues. The CDR3 sequence: CAWSVLAGAKGVFF. The DNA for the CDR3 is TGTGCCTGGAGTGTTCTAGCGGGGGCAAAAGGAGTGTTCTTC.

The chain carries TRBV7-2 and TRBJ2-3; 11 positions match TRBD2. The CDR3 totals 15 residues. CDR1 is SGHTA, CDR2 FQGNSA, per germline. V was clipped by 3 bases and J by 7 bases; unmatched bases: 6. The chain's CDR3 is CASSLHSGGANTQYF. The CDR3 bases are TGTGCCAGCAGCTTGCATAGCGGGGGGGCAAATACGCAGTATTTT. The variable domain in full, completed from reference TRBV7-2 and TRBJ2-3, reads GAGVSQSPSNKVTEKGKDVELRCDPISGHTALYWYRQSLGQGLEFLIYFQGNSAPDKSGLPSDRFSAERTGGSVSTLTIQRTQQEDSAVYLCASSLHSGGANTQYFGPGTRLTVL.

The rearrangement links TRBV20-1 to TRBJ2-1; D is undetermined. Germline V lookup: CDR1 DFQATT, CDR2 SNEGSKA (reference sequence). The CDR3 has 11 amino acids. V lost 7 bases and J 5 bases, leaving 9 bases between the germline ends. DNA of the CDR3: TGCAGTGTAGACGGGCACAATGAGCAGTTCTTC. This codes for CSVDGHNEQFF.

J is TRBJ2-4 and V is TRBV6-5, with 7 positions matching TRBD1. V lost 2 bases to trimming and J lost 1 base; unmatched junction nucleotides: 2. The CDR3 has 15 residues. The germline CDR1 and CDR2 sequences are MNHEY and SVGAGI. CDR3 DNA: TGTGCCAGCAGTTACACGACAGGGGCCAAAAACATTCAGTACTTC. This encodes CASSYTTGAKNIQYF.

Only a few counts were recorded for this clonotype. The V call is TRBV7-8, the J call TRBJ1-2, with 11 bases matching TRBD1. CDR1 and CDR2 from the germline V gene are SGHVS and FQNEAQ. The J segment lost 4 bases and the V segment lost 6 bases, leaving 4 bases of the junction unmatched. The CDR3 contains 14 residues. The CDR3 is CASRDRGRSYGYTF. Written as DNA, the CDR3 is TGTGCCAGCAGGGACAGGGGGCGATCCTATGGCTACACCTTC. Combining the CDR3 with reference TRBV7-8 and TRBJ1-2 gives the whole variable domain GAGVSQSPRYKVAKRGQDVALRCDPISGHVSLFWYQQALGQGPEFLTYFQNEAQLDKSGLPSDRFFAERPEGSVSTLKIQRTQQEDSAVYLCASRDRGRSYGYTFGSGTRLTVV.

The chain uses TRBV4-2 and TRBJ2-3; D unclear. The ends were cut back, 4 bases at V and 5 bases at J, with 16 bases in the middle. CDR3 length: 15 amino acids. CDR1 LGHNA and CDR2 YNFKEQ come from the germline V gene. The CDR3 protein is CASSLAVGSGDTQYF. The CDR3 DNA reads TGTGCCAGCAGCCTGGCTGTGGGGTCCGGAGATACGCAGTATTTT.

This clonotype has a count of ten or more. The V and J genes are TRBV5-1 and TRBJ2-3; D call uncertain. In germline, CDR1 is SGHRS, CDR2 YFSETQ. Trimming pared 0 bases from V and 2 bases from J, leaving 13 bases between. The CDR3 spans 16 residues. CDR3 coding DNA: TGCGCCAGCAGCTTGGATGCCGGAAGTGACACAGATACGCAGTATTTT. The encoded protein is CASSLDAGSDTDTQYF.

This clonotype occurred many times. The J gene is TRBJ1-1, the V gene TRBV29-1, with a tentative D call TRBD1 (6 bases). Germline V CDR1 and CDR2: SQVTM, ANQGSEA. CDR3 length equals 14 residues. Trimming shortened V by 5 bases and J by 7 bases, and 20 bases separated the two germline ends. CDR3 nucleotide sequence: TGCAGCGTTAGACAAAGGACAGCTGACGTTGAAGCTTTCTTT. Protein sequence: CSVRQRTADVEAFF.

The chain combines TRBV4-2 with TRBJ1-6; D possibly corresponds to TRBD1 (5 bases). The CDR3 contains 14 residues. V was trimmed by 0 bases and J by 8 bases, leaving 8 bases between them. Germline CDR1 LGHNA, CDR2 YNFKEQ. This CDR3 reads CASSQDSRDSPLHF. The CDR3 DNA reads as TGTGCCAGCAGCCAAGATTCCAGGGATTCACCCCTCCACTTT.

In this sample, this clonotype turned up many times. The CDR3 protein is CAIRGTVDTGELFF. The CDR3, as DNA: TGTGCCATCAGGGGGACAGTGGACACCGGGGAGCTGTTTTTT. The V gene is TRBV10-3, the J gene TRBJ2-2, with 7 nucleotides matching TRBD1. Germline V lookup: CDR1 ENHRY, CDR2 SYGVKD. The trim removed 6 bases at V and 3 bases at J, leaving 4 bases unmatched. The CDR3 has 14 residues.

The chain recombines TRBV28 with TRBJ1-2; D may be TRBD1 (5 bases). V dropped 5 bases and J dropped 4 bases, with 14 bases sitting between them. Per germline, CDR1 MDHEN and CDR2 SYDVKM. The CDR3 sequence is 14 residues long. CDR3 sequence reads: CASSLTSGTYGYTF. CDR3 nucleotide sequence: TGTGCCAGCAGTCTCACCTCCGGGACCTATGGCTACACCTTC.

The chain uses TRBV7-2 and TRBJ2-1; no definite D call. The germline V gene encodes CDR1 SGHTA and CDR2 FQGNSA. Between the trimmed V and J ends, which lost 4 bases and 7 bases, there was a span of 8 bases. The CDR3 consists of 12 residues. CDR3 DNA: TGTGCCAGCAGCTCACAGTTTAATGAGCAGTTCTTC. Translated, it gives CASSSQFNEQFF. The complete variable domain, with remaining parts taken from reference TRBV7-2 and TRBJ2-1, reads GAGVSQSPSNKVTEKGKDVELRCDPISGHTALYWYRQSLGQGLEFLIYFQGNSAPDKSGLPSDRFSAERTGGSVSTLTIQRTQQEDSAVYLCASSSQFNEQFFGPGTRLTVL.

In this sample, this clonotype turned up a few times. The chain uses TRBV5-1 and TRBJ2-1, with a tentative D call TRBD2 (6 bases). In germline, CDR1 is SGHRS, CDR2 YFSETQ. Trimming left V 0 bases short and J 8 bases short, with 12 bases between. CDR3 length equals 14 residues. The CDR3 bases are TGCGCCAGCAGCTTGGATGGAGGCGGGGATGAGCAGTTCTTC. This codes for CASSLDGGGDEQFF.

This sequence joins TRBV20-1 and TRBJ2-3; 7 nucleotides agree with TRBD2. The V gene end was trimmed by 3 bases and the J gene end by 6 bases; junction bases not matched to a gene: 15. The CDR3 totals 16 residues. Germline assignment: CDR1 DFQATT and CDR2 SNEGSKA (reference sequence). CDR3: CSASRFSSGPGDTQYF. CDR3 coding DNA: TGCAGTGCTAGTCGTTTTTCTAGCGGCCCGGGGGATACGCAGTATTTT.

The chain is built from TRBV9 and TRBJ2-2; no reliable D call. This CDR3 is built from 13 residues. V was pared by 0 bases and J by 8 bases, with 8 bases between. CDR1 and CDR2 (germline): SGDLS, YYNGEE. The CDR3 nucleotides read TGTGCCAGCAGCGTAGAGTCGTGGGGGGAGCTGTTTTTT. It is translated as CASSVESWGELFF.

The chain carries TRBV18 and TRBJ2-4; 8 bases agree with TRBD2. V trimming: 3 bases; J trimming: 6 bases; junction bases outside the gene matches: 7. CDR1 KGHSH and CDR2 LQKENI come from the germline V gene. The CDR3 has 15 residues. The CDR3 nucleotides read TGTGCCAGCTCACCCCTTGCCGGGGGGGGAAACATTCAGTACTTC. Its protein is CASSPLAGGGNIQYF.

This clonotype was detected a few times. The germline gene is not matched at one end of the junction; a read error may be the cause. The J gene is TRBJ1-5, the V gene TRBV28; D is unresolved. The CDR3 is 13 residues long. Germline CDR1 is MDHEN and CDR2 is SYDVKM. This chain's CDR3 is CASSSTGPQLQHF. CDR3 coding DNA: TGTGCCAGCAGTTCAACGGGCCCTCAGCTCCAGCATTTT. The complete variable domain, with remaining parts taken from reference TRBV28 and TRBJ1-5, reads DVKVTQSSRYLVKRTGEKVFLECVQDMDHENMFWYRQDPGLGLRLIYFSYDVKMKEKGDIPEGYSVSREKKERFSLILESASTNQTSMYLCASSSTGPQLQHFGDGTRLSIL.

The gene calls are TRBV6-2 or TRBV6-3 and TRBJ2-5; 9 nucleotides line up with TRBD1. The CDR3 sequence is 15 residues long. Germline V gene data show CDR1 as MNHEY and CDR2 as SVGEGT. The V and J ends lost 4 bases and 1 base, in that order; junction bases with no gene match: 4. CDR3 nucleotides: TGTGCCAGCAGTTGGGACAGGGAGAGCCAAGAGACCCAGTACTTC. Translating gives CASSWDRESQETQYF.

Many counts were recorded for this clonotype. The V and J genes are TRBV13 and TRBJ1-6; D is undetermined. There are 14 residues in the CDR3. Trimming removed 2 bases at V and 5 bases at J, with 7 bases between. Germline values: CDR1 PRHDT, CDR2 FYEKMQ (reference sequence). CDR3 amino acids: CASSLFQNNSPLHF. The CDR3 DNA follows: TGTGCCAGCAGCTTATTCCAGAATAATTCACCCCTCCACTTT. The full variable domain, its missing parts supplied by reference TRBV13 and TRBJ1-6, is AAGVIQSPRHLIKEKRETATLKCYPIPRHDTVYWYQQGPGQDPQFLISFYEKMQSDKGSIPDRFSAQQFSDYHSELNMSSLELGDSALYFCASSLFQNNSPLHFGNGTRLTVT.

This sequence joins TRBV20-1 and TRBJ2-7, with 9 bases aligning to TRBD2. This CDR3 has 14 amino acids. V trimming: 6 bases; J trimming: 4 bases; junction bases outside the gene matches: 10. The germline CDR1 and CDR2 sequences are DFQATT and SNEGSKA (reference sequence). This CDR3 is CSALLGTSSYEQYF. CDR3 DNA: TGCAGTGCCCTCTTAGGGACTAGCAGTTACGAGCAGTACTTC.